This T cell receptor beta chain was recovered during a study of blood T cell repertoires in COVID-19. Per the original methods: Cell counts per sample came from amplifying reference gene primers. Clones were read by immunoSEQ multiplex PCR, and TCRdb kept only the in-frame ones, dropping some. The V and J calls and clone size come from that table; D and trimming were worked out from the DNA. The sample lists about 410,000 clones; roughly 90% were seen once. The ends were cut back, 2 bases at V and 1 base at J, with 9 bases in the middle. CDR1 and CDR2 from the germline V gene are SGHRS and YFSETQ. This CDR3 has 14 amino acids. This clone was counted once. One Seattle source followed patients from active infection through their disease course.

The sample taken for sequencing was peripheral blood. This TCR derives from a woman aged 40 to 50 with COVID-19, enrolled during active disease. The chain recombines TRBV5-1 with TRBJ1-1; no clear D. The CDR3: CASSFGVSNTEAFF. Written as DNA, the CDR3 is TGCGCCAGCAGCTTCGGGGTCTCGAACACTGAAGCTTTCTTT.